A selection of T cell receptor beta chains follows, all from one sample in a study of CD8+ T cells in alopecia areata. The repertoire was sequenced with immunoSEQ multiplex PCR; TCRdb's copy has only in-frame clones and lacks some. Among about 160,000 clones listed, under 70% were seen once. Sequenced here: CD4+ T cells sorted from blood, sampled at week 4, from a patient treated with tofacitinib. The receptors stem from a human donor with alopecia areata. Each CDR3 is given without its conserved first and last residue. The order of the fields is CDR3 protein, V gene, D gene. A D gene is named only where the DNA matches it firmly.

cdr3_aa: ASSPSGGRTGELF
v_call: TRBV5-6
d_call: -

cdr3_aa: ASSARDSGGAF
v_call: TRBV14
d_call: -

cdr3_aa: AWSRGTGELF
v_call: TRBV30
d_call: -

cdr3_aa: ASSSSGTGAYGYT
v_call: TRBV6-6
d_call: -

cdr3_aa: ASSRQGPNYGYT
v_call: TRBV2
d_call: TRBD1

cdr3_aa: ASSFAGDQETQY
v_call: TRBV5-1
d_call: TRBD2

cdr3_aa: SARGPGELF
v_call: TRBV29-1
d_call: TRBD1

cdr3_aa: ASSLRGTGNTIY
v_call: TRBV13
d_call: -

cdr3_aa: ASSKETQY
v_call: TRBV21-1
d_call: -

cdr3_aa: AWKGSGTGELF
v_call: TRBV30
d_call: -

cdr3_aa: ATSRVGRVYGYT
v_call: TRBV15
d_call: -

cdr3_aa: ASSEGFQPQH
v_call: TRBV2
d_call: -

cdr3_aa: SYMPTADTQY
v_call: TRBV29-1
d_call: -

cdr3_aa: ASSSTGTAFYEQY
v_call: TRBV19
d_call: TRBD1

cdr3_aa: AISDELRHYEQY
v_call: TRBV10-3
d_call: -

cdr3_aa: ASGSDGYT
v_call: TRBV30
d_call: -

cdr3_aa: ASSGENTRGTDTQY
v_call: TRBV5-1
d_call: -

cdr3_aa: ASKRSQGVAVDTGELF
v_call: TRBV7-7
d_call: -

cdr3_aa: ASSFGPTPLEPQH
v_call: TRBV5-1
d_call: -

cdr3_aa: AISAGQGSSPLH
v_call: TRBV10-3
d_call: TRBD1

cdr3_aa: ASKKFRDSNQPQH
v_call: TRBV27
d_call: -

cdr3_aa: ASSLARGGNYNEQF
v_call: TRBV7-9
d_call: TRBD2

cdr3_aa: STGQGQLYGYA
v_call: TRBV29-1
d_call: -

cdr3_aa: ASSSSGPNYGYT
v_call: TRBV18
d_call: -

cdr3_aa: ASSEAGHRAIGEKLF
v_call: TRBV25-1
d_call: -

cdr3_aa: SAEPFSGGAYNEQF
v_call: TRBV29-1
d_call: TRBD2

cdr3_aa: SVATGSSTDTQY
v_call: TRBV29-1
d_call: TRBD1

cdr3_aa: ASSPQGYGYT
v_call: TRBV7-9
d_call: -

cdr3_aa: ASSSHNQPQH
v_call: TRBV7-9
d_call: -

cdr3_aa: ASSWDRGQVGYT
v_call: TRBV2
d_call: TRBD1

cdr3_aa: AWSVIAGSEQY
v_call: TRBV30
d_call: TRBD2

cdr3_aa: ASSPVGGTEQF
v_call: TRBV5-4
d_call: -

cdr3_aa: AWSLRREGSYT
v_call: TRBV30
d_call: -

cdr3_aa: ASSFFGDTGELF
v_call: TRBV11-3
d_call: -

cdr3_aa: AWTGGVVRTDTQY
v_call: TRBV30
d_call: TRBD1

cdr3_aa: SVEDQDWTITDTQY
v_call: TRBV29-1
d_call: -

cdr3_aa: AWSTTSRANSPLH
v_call: TRBV30
d_call: -

cdr3_aa: ASSPPGGGISPLH
v_call: TRBV7-9
d_call: -

cdr3_aa: AWSGDRQNNSPLH
v_call: TRBV30
d_call: -

cdr3_aa: ASSESAYGYT
v_call: TRBV6-1
d_call: -

cdr3_aa: ASGLGEQY
v_call: TRBV2
d_call: -

cdr3_aa: ASSPQGKETQY
v_call: TRBV5-5
d_call: -

cdr3_aa: ASSRDSGPQPQH
v_call: TRBV9
d_call: TRBD1

cdr3_aa: ASSRTGSSYEQY
v_call: TRBV6-5
d_call: TRBD1

cdr3_aa: ASSPTGPYEQY
v_call: TRBV7-2
d_call: -

cdr3_aa: ASSADSVYGYT
v_call: TRBV11-2
d_call: -

cdr3_aa: SAGPGGAGTQY
v_call: TRBV29-1
d_call: -

cdr3_aa: AWNRDFSYEQY
v_call: TRBV30
d_call: -

cdr3_aa: SAPKAGSNQPQH
v_call: TRBV29-1
d_call: -

cdr3_aa: ASSIRGYGYT
v_call: TRBV19
d_call: -

cdr3_aa: ASSYGGSYEQY
v_call: TRBV6-5
d_call: -

cdr3_aa: ASTKGQGGNQPQH
v_call: TRBV2
d_call: TRBD1